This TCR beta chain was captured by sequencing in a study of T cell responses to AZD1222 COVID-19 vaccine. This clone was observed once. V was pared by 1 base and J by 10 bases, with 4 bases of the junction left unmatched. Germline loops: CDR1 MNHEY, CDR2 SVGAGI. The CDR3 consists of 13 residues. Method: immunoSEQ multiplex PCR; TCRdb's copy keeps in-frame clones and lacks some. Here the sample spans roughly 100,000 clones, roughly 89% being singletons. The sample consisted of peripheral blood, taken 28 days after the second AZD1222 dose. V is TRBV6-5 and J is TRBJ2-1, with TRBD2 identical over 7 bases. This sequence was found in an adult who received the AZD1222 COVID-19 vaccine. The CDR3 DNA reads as TGTGCCAGCAGTTACTTGGGGGGGGTAGAGCAGTTCTTC. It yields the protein CASSYLGGVEQFF.